This is a list of T cell receptor beta chains from one sample in a study of blood T cell repertoires in COVID-19. Assay: immunoSEQ multiplex PCR; the TCRdb copy retains only in-frame clones and omits some. The sample lists some 80,000 clones, 84% occurring once. Sequencing was done on a sample of peripheral blood. These receptors were obtained from a human donor in a cohort sampled during active COVID-19. Both conserved end residues are part of each CDR3. The D gene is left open where the match is weak. Some rows mark clone size as missing; the rest say once, few, many or name a class of expanded clone.

D gene	V gene	J gene	clone size	CDR3 DNA	CDR3 protein
TRBD2	TRBV27	TRBJ2-7	NA	TGTGCCAGCAGTTCTATCGGGGGGGCCGACGAGCAGTACTTC	CASSSIGGADEQYF
TRBD1	TRBV7-2	TRBJ1-2	few	TGTGCCAGCAGCTTACATCCGGCCAGGGGGCTGGGTGGCTACACCTTC	CASSLHPARGLGGYTF
NA	TRBV9	TRBJ1-4	NA	TGTGCCAGCAGCCCATCCCTAGCTAATGAAAAACTGTTTTTT	CASSPSLANEKLFF
TRBD1	TRBV6-5	TRBJ1-1	NA	TGTGCCAGCAGTATCTGGACAGGGGCCAGGACTGAAGCTTTCTTT	CASSIWTGARTEAFF
NA	TRBV18	TRBJ2-3	NA	TGTGCCAGCTCACCAGTCCTGGGCCCCACAGATACGCAGTATTTT	CASSPVLGPTDTQYF
TRBD1	TRBV7-6	TRBJ2-7	NA	TGTGCCAGCAGCTCCCCGTGGGACAGGGATTACGAGCAGTACTTC	CASSSPWDRDYEQYF
TRBD2	TRBV9	TRBJ2-3	NA	TGTGCCAGCAGCGCCCGACTAGCGGGTACTAGCACAGATACGCAGTATTTT	CASSARLAGTSTDTQYF
TRBD1	TRBV5-1	TRBJ1-1	NA	TGCGCCAGCAGCCCTTGGACAGGGAACACTGAAGCTTTCTTT	CASSPWTGNTEAFF
TRBD1	TRBV5-4	TRBJ2-5	NA	TGTGCCAGCAGCTTCGGGCAGGGGGCGTTCAAGACCGGAGAGACCCAGTACTTC	CASSFGQGAFKTGETQYF
TRBD1	TRBV2	TRBJ1-5	NA	TGTGCCAGCAGTGGAGGAGGGACAGGGGACAATCAGCCCCAGCATTTT	CASSGGGTGDNQPQHF
NA	TRBV18	TRBJ1-2	NA	TGTGCCAGCTCACCGGGAAGGAGGGACTATGGCTACACCTTC	CASSPGRRDYGYTF
TRBD1	TRBV6-5	TRBJ1-4	NA	TGTGCCAAATTCGGACAGGGGGCAGGAAAACTGTTTTTT	CAKFGQGAGKLFF
NA	TRBV27	TRBJ1-2	NA	TGTGCCAGCAGTGCACCCGGGGGAGGCTACACCTTC	CASSAPGGGYTF
NA	TRBV3-1/TRBV3-2	TRBJ1-2	NA	TGTGCCAGCAGCTTCAACAGCTATGGCTACACCTTC	CASSFNSYGYTF
TRBD1	TRBV5-5	TRBJ1-1	NA	TGTGCCAGCAGCACGAACAGGGGGAACACTGAAGCTTTCTTT	CASSTNRGNTEAFF
NA	TRBV5-4	TRBJ2-7	NA	TGTGCCAGCAGCTTATCGGGAGCATCCTACGAGCAGTACTTC	CASSLSGASYEQYF
NA	TRBV5-5	TRBJ1-2	NA	TGTGCCAGCACTCTAGCCCAACCTAACTATGGCTACACCTTC	CASTLAQPNYGYTF
NA	TRBV3-1/TRBV3-2	TRBJ2-2	NA	TGTGCCAGCAGCCCCGGGAGTTTGAGCACCGGGGAGCTGTTTTTT	CASSPGSLSTGELFF
TRBD2	TRBV7-3	TRBJ2-2	once	TGTGCCAGCAGCTTACCTAGCGGGACGGCGAACACCGGGGAGCTGTTTTTT	CASSLPSGTANTGELFF
NA	TRBV4-1	TRBJ1-4	NA	TGCGCCAGCAGCCAACGGTACGGAAAACTGTTTTTT	CASSQRYGKLFF
TRBD1	TRBV6-6	TRBJ1-5	few	TGTGCCAGCAGTTACGGAGGACAGGGCGGTCAGCCCCAGCATTTT	CASSYGGQGGQPQHF
NA	TRBV7-9	TRBJ2-1	NA	TGTGCCAGCAGCTTAGGTCTCTTTGCGTACAATGAGCAGTTCTTC	CASSLGLFAYNEQFF
TRBD1	TRBV5-4	TRBJ2-7	NA	TGTGCCAGCAGCCGTCAGGGACAGATAAACGAGCAGTACTTC	CASSRQGQINEQYF
NA	TRBV15	TRBJ1-2	NA	TGTGCCACCAGCAGAGATATAAGCAGGGTCGACTATGGCTACACCTTC	CATSRDISRVDYGYTF
NA	TRBV6-1	TRBJ1-3	NA	TGTGCCAGCAGTGATGAGGGAGGTGGAAACACCATATATTTT	CASSDEGGGNTIYF
TRBD2	TRBV5-6	TRBJ2-4	NA	TGTGCCAGCAGCCCCGGACTAGCGGGAGGGCCCTGGGCCAAAAACATTCAGTACTTC	CASSPGLAGGPWAKNIQYF
TRBD1	TRBV6-6	TRBJ1-6	NA	TGTGCCAGCAGTTTCTCGCAGGGGGATTCACCCCTCCACTTT	CASSFSQGDSPLHF
NA	TRBV27	TRBJ1-4	NA	TGTGCCAGCACCTCTTTTCGGCCGGGGGAAAAACTGTTTTTT	CASTSFRPGEKLFF
TRBD1	TRBV7-9	TRBJ2-7	NA	TGTGCCAGCAGCTTAGCCAGGGGGACCGAGCAGTACTTC	CASSLARGTEQYF
NA	TRBV28	TRBJ1-1	NA	TGTGCCAGCAGAGGTTGGTCGGGGGGGAACACTGAAGCTTTCTTT	CASRGWSGGNTEAFF
NA	TRBV11-2	TRBJ1-5	NA	TGTGCCAGCAGCTTAGATTTCGGGAACAATCAGCCCCAGCATTTT	CASSLDFGNNQPQHF
NA	TRBV23-1	TRBJ2-7	NA	TGCGCCAGCAGTCAATTCTACAGGCATGCCAACGAGCAGTACTTC	CASSQFYRHANEQYF
NA	TRBV20-1	TRBJ2-5	NA	TGCAGTGCTCCAAGAGGGGAGACCCAGTACTTC	CSAPRGETQYF
TRBD2	TRBV18	TRBJ2-5	NA	TGTGCCAGCTCAACTAGCGGGGGCGGAGAGACCCAGTACTTC	CASSTSGGGETQYF
NA	TRBV28	TRBJ1-2	once	TGTGCCAGCAGTGCCTCCGGGCAGGGGAACTATGGCTACACCTTC	CASSASGQGNYGYTF
TRBD1	TRBV27	TRBJ1-6	NA	TGTGCCAGCAGTTTATCGCAGGGGGCCAATCATTCACCCCTCCACTTT	CASSLSQGANHSPLHF
NA	TRBV5-1	TRBJ2-7	once	TGCGCCAGCAGAACCCCCCTCAGCGGCGAGCAGTACTTC	CASRTPLSGEQYF
NA	TRBV6-4	TRBJ2-3	NA	TGTGCCAGCCTAAAGGGGGAGAGCACAGATACGCAGTATTTT	CASLKGESTDTQYF
TRBD1	TRBV11-2	TRBJ1-6	NA	TGTGCCAGCAGCTCTGAGACAGGGTTGTCTTCACCCCTCCACTTT	CASSSETGLSSPLHF
TRBD2	TRBV10-3	TRBJ2-3	NA	TGTGCCATCAGTGTATCCAGCGGGAGCAGCACAGATACGCAGTATTTT	CAISVSSGSSTDTQYF
NA	TRBV5-4	TRBJ1-1	NA	TGTGCCACCCACCCTCCCCGAGAGAACACTGAAGCTTTCTTT	CATHPPRENTEAFF
NA	TRBV7-2	TRBJ1-1	NA	TGTGCCATTAGGGAGCGTTTGAACACTGAAGCTTTCTTT	CAIRERLNTEAFF
NA	TRBV6-6	TRBJ2-1	NA	TGTGCCAGCAGTACAACTCAGGGATACAATGAGCAGTTCTTC	CASSTTQGYNEQFF
NA	TRBV10-3	TRBJ1-2	NA	TGTGCCATCAGTCCAATCCGGACTGACTATGGCTACACCTTC	CAISPIRTDYGYTF
TRBD2	TRBV18	TRBJ2-7	NA	TGTGCCAGCTCACCTCTCCTGGGGCGGGAGGCCTACGAGCAGTACTTC	CASSPLLGREAYEQYF
NA	TRBV13	TRBJ1-1	NA	TGTGCCAGCAGCCGGGGGGAGAGGAGGGAAGCTTTCTTT	CASSRGERREAFF
TRBD2	TRBV12-3/TRBV12-4	TRBJ2-7	NA	TGTGCCAGCAGTCCCACTGGACTAGCGGGACGGGACTTC	CASSPTGLAGRDF
TRBD2	TRBV15	TRBJ2-1	NA	TGTGCCACCAGCAGACGACTAGCGGGACAATACAATGAGCAGTTCTTC	CATSRRLAGQYNEQFF
NA	TRBV19	TRBJ1-1	NA	TGTGCCAGTGGAGGACTTACGAACACTGAAGCTTTCTTT	CASGGLTNTEAFF
NA	TRBV19	TRBJ2-1	NA	TGTGCCAGTAGTATGAGTCAGTCCCTAGGCAATGAGCAGTTCTTC	CASSMSQSLGNEQFF
NA	TRBV10-1	TRBJ1-1	NA	TGCGCCAGCAGCCCTGCCGGGACATTTACCGAAGCTTTCTTT	CASSPAGTFTEAFF
TRBD1	TRBV6-5	TRBJ2-1	NA	TGTGCCAGCAGTCCCCGGCAGGGGGCGCACAATGAGCAGTTCTTC	CASSPRQGAHNEQFF
NA	TRBV5-1	TRBJ2-1	once	TGCGCCAGCAGCCTCAGACTTAACGAGCAGTTCTTC	CASSLRLNEQFF
TRBD1	TRBV3-1/TRBV3-2	TRBJ1-5	NA	TGTGCCAGCAGCCAAGCCCTCGACAGGGTTCGAGATAGCAATCAGCCCCAGCATTTT	CASSQALDRVRDSNQPQHF
NA	TRBV30	TRBJ1-1	NA	TGTGCCTGGAGTTTGGGAAGGGGCACTGAAGCTTTCTTT	CAWSLGRGTEAFF
TRBD2	TRBV5-1	TRBJ2-1	NA	TGCGCCAGCAGCCCGGAGCGGGGGGGACATGAGCAGTTCTTC	CASSPERGGHEQFF
NA	TRBV27	TRBJ2-5	NA	TGTGCCAGCAGTTCCATCGACAGGCCCCAAGAGACCCAGTACTTC	CASSSIDRPQETQYF